The 9 T cell receptor beta chains reported below all come from one sample, sequenced in a study of blood T cell repertoires in COVID-19 (dated by TCRdb to 2020 to 2022). Library generation was performed with the immunoSEQ multiplex PCR assay. As stored in TCRdb, this immuneACCESS dataset retains in-frame rearrangements with V and J assigned. A fraction of the clones does not appear; measured against another copy, unresolved V genes explain less than half of the discrepancy, and the remainder lacks a known reason. Within this sample are about 200,000 clones, with about 88% of them counted one time only. Together, the top ten hold approximately 23% of the sample. Sequencing input: PBMCs or T cells enriched from blood (not recorded which). Receptors were obtained from a woman between 40 and 55 years old in a cohort exposed to, infected with or recovered from COVID-19 (not recorded which).

The chain recombines TRBV2 with TRBJ2-3; 9 bases are shared with TRBD2. Germline loops: CDR1 SNHLY, CDR2 FYNNEI. The CDR3 length is 14 residues. V shed 5 bases and J 3 bases; nucleotides not matched to a gene: 3. The CDR3 loop reads CASSRSGRTDTQYF. The CDR3 region has the DNA TGTGCCAGCAGTCGTAGCGGGAGAACAGATACGCAGTATTTT.

J is TRBJ1-1 and V is TRBV7-9, with D tentatively TRBD1 (5 bases). The CDR3 spans 16 residues. Trimming shortened V by 1 base and J by 8 bases, and 20 bases separated the two germline ends. The germline CDR1 and CDR2 sequences are SEHNR and FQNEAQ (reference sequence). CDR3 DNA: TGTGCCAGCAGCTTAGGTATGTTCCGGGGGGGAGCCGAAGCTTTCTTT. Residues: CASSLGMFRGGAEAFF.

This clone was detected only once. The chain employs TRBV19 and TRBJ2-7, with TRBD2 identical over 7 bases. The ends lost 1 base at V and 3 bases at J; junction bases unmatched: 9. The CDR3 is 16 amino acids. Germline values: CDR1 LNHDA, CDR2 SQIVND (reference sequence). CDR3 sequence (DNA): TGTGCCAGTAGTATAGGGGCTAGCGGACATAACTACGAGCAGTACTTC. It yields the protein CASSIGASGHNYEQYF.

The chain has TRBV13 and TRBJ2-1; TRBD2 aligns across 10 bases. Trimming removed 0 bases from V and 5 bases from J; junction bases left unmatched: 4. Germline lookup yields CDR1 PRHDT and CDR2 FYEKMQ (reference sequence). This CDR3 contains 16 residues. DNA for the CDR3: TGTGCCAGCAGCTTAGGTGGGACTAGCGCTAACAATGAGCAGTTCTTC. It specifies CASSLGGTSANNEQFF.

V gene TRBV28 combines with J gene TRBJ2-1; the D is unclear. The V and J ends lost 3 bases and 5 bases respectively, with 14 bases between them. CDR3 length: 15 amino acids. The germline V gene has CDR1 MDHEN and CDR2 SYDVKM. CDR3 amino acids: CASSFGLEANNEQFF. The CDR3 DNA is TGTGCCAGCAGTTTCGGTCTAGAGGCGAACAATGAGCAGTTCTTC.

The chain couples TRBV4-1 to TRBJ1-1, with D maybe TRBD1 (5 bases). The CDR3 totals 16 residues. The V gene lost 1 base and the J gene lost 2 bases, with 14 bases spanning the gap. Germline V CDR1 and CDR2: MGHRA, YSYEKL. CDR3 region: CASSQGSRGRNTEAFF. CDR3 DNA: TGCGCCAGCAGCCAAGGATCGCGGGGACGAAACACTGAAGCTTTCTTT.

The J gene is TRBJ1-1, the V gene TRBV7-9, with D possibly matching TRBD1 (5 bases). The CDR3 extends over 15 amino acids. Per the germline V gene, CDR1 is SEHNR and CDR2 is FQNEAQ (reference sequence). Trimming took off 6 bases at V and 1 base at J, with 15 bases between the two ends. The CDR3 loop reads CASSHGGAGNTEAFF. DNA of the CDR3: TGTGCCAGCAGTCACGGGGGAGCGGGGAACACTGAAGCTTTCTTT. Full variable domain (outside the CDR3, taken from reference TRBV7-9 and TRBJ1-1): DTGVSQNPRHKITKRGQNVTFRCDPISEHNRLYWYRQTLGQGPEFLTYFQNEAQLEKSRLLSDRFSAERPKGSFSTLEIQRTEQGDSAMYLCASSHGGAGNTEAFFGQGTRLTVV.

The chain is built from TRBV4-1 and TRBJ2-7; TRBD1 matches at 9 bases. V dropped 2 bases and J dropped 2; count of bases not matched to a gene: 4. The CDR3 loop spans 15 amino acids. The germline V gene encodes CDR1 MGHRA and CDR2 YSYEKL. The CDR3 DNA is TGCGCCAGCAGCCAAACGACAGGGGGAACCTACGAGCAGTACTTC. Amino acid sequence: CASSQTTGGTYEQYF.

This chain uses TRBV7-9 with TRBJ1-4; TRBD1 might be the D (6 bases). CDR3 length: 15 amino acids. CDR1 and CDR2 (germline): SEHNR, FQNEAQ (reference sequence). V was cut by 2 bases and J by 7 bases, with 14 bases left in between. CDR3: CASSLHRATSEKLFF. In DNA form, the CDR3 reads TGTGCCAGCAGCTTACACAGGGCAACCAGTGAAAAACTGTTTTTT. The whole variable domain, filled in from reference TRBV7-9 and TRBJ1-4, reads DTGVSQNPRHKITKRGQNVTFRCDPISEHNRLYWYRQTLGQGPEFLTYFQNEAQLEKSRLLSDRFSAERPKGSFSTLEIQRTEQGDSAMYLCASSLHRATSEKLFFGSGTQLSVL.